One sample yielded the 27 T cell receptor beta chains listed below, sequenced in a study of technical replicates of blood from several donors. The method was immunoSEQ multiplex PCR; TCRdb's version includes in-frame clones alone and lacks a portion of them. The profile shows some 82,000 clones, 85% to 95% of them singletons. Sequencing used T cells isolated from PBMCs. The receptors stem from a human donor in good health.

V usage is TRBV5-1 and J usage is TRBJ2-1; weak D call: TRBD2 (6 bases). The CDR3 runs to 16 residues. CDR1 and CDR2 (germline): SGHRS, YFSETQ. Between the trimmed V and J ends, which lost 4 bases and 5 bases, there was a span of 19 bases. The CDR3: CASSGMGLLGDNEQFF. CDR3 DNA sequence: TGCGCCAGCAGCGGCATGGGACTCCTAGGAGACAATGAGCAGTTCTTC. The complete variable domain, with remaining parts taken from reference TRBV5-1 and TRBJ2-1, reads KAGVTQTPRYLIKTRGQQVTLSCSPISGHRSVSWYQQTPGQGLQFLFEYFSETQRNKGNFPGRFSGRQFSNSRSEMNVSTLELGDSALYLCASSGMGLLGDNEQFFGPGTRLTVL.

A single count supports this clone. The V call is TRBV28, the J call TRBJ1-5; no firm D call. Trimming removed 4 bases at V and 4 bases at J, with 20 bases between. This CDR3 is 17 amino acids long. Germline CDR1 and CDR2: MDHEN and SYDVKM. The CDR3 nucleotides read TGTGCCAGCAGTTCCCTAGGTGGAGGATTGACTAATCAGCCCCAGCATTTT. It codes for CASSSLGGGLTNQPQHF.

This chain uses TRBV6-5 with TRBJ1-5; D possibly corresponds to TRBD1 (5 bases). There are 13 residues in the CDR3. Trimming took off 5 bases at V and 6 bases at J, with 11 bases between the two ends. The germline CDR1 and CDR2 sequences are MNHEY and SVGAGI. The CDR3 sequence is CASSPGWRQPQHF. The CDR3 DNA reads as TGTGCCAGCAGTCCAGGGTGGCGTCAGCCCCAGCATTTT.

This chain joins TRBV7-3 and TRBJ1-1; TRBD1 matches at 7 bases. The length of the CDR3 is 16 residues. Germline V gene sequence: CDR1 SGHTA, CDR2 FQGTGA. Trimming removed 5 bases from V and 1 base from J; junction bases left unmatched: 10. CDR3 sequence (DNA): TGTGCCAGCAGCCCACAAACAGGGGCGAAGAACACTGAAGCTTTCTTT. This gives the protein CASSPQTGAKNTEAFF.

CDR3 DNA sequence: TGTGCCAGCACAGGGGGCTCCTACAATGAGCAGTTCTTC. Translated: CASTGGSYNEQFF. This chain connects TRBV6-5 to TRBJ2-1; 7 nucleotides match TRBD1. Germline V lookup: CDR1 MNHEY, CDR2 SVGAGI. The ends lost 7 bases at V and 0 bases at J; junction bases unmatched: 0. The CDR3 covers 13 residues.

This rearrangement joins TRBV7-3 to TRBJ2-1; D may be TRBD1 (5 bases). The CDR3 covers 14 residues. V dropped 1 base and J dropped 5 bases, with 9 bases sitting between them. Germline V gene data show CDR1 as SGHTA and CDR2 as FQGTGA. CDR3 in amino acids: CASSLSEDNNEQFF. The DNA of the CDR3 is TGTGCCAGCAGCTTAAGCGAGGACAACAATGAGCAGTTCTTC.

This clone was counted a single time. V usage is TRBV28 and J usage is TRBJ1-5, with TRBD1 identical over 8 bases. Trimming took 5 bases from V and 5 from J; bases not matched to a gene: 5. Germline CDR1 and CDR2: MDHEN and SYDVKM. CDR3 length equals 14 residues. The CDR3 region is CASSAQTGDQPQHF. CDR3 nucleotide sequence: TGTGCCAGCAGTGCCCAGACAGGGGATCAGCCCCAGCATTTT. Filled out from reference TRBV28 and TRBJ1-5, the complete variable domain reads DVKVTQSSRYLVKRTGEKVFLECVQDMDHENMFWYRQDPGLGLRLIYFSYDVKMKEKGDIPEGYSVSREKKERFSLILESASTNQTSMYLCASSAQTGDQPQHFGDGTRLSIL.

The V call is TRBV19, the J call TRBJ2-1; a weak D match, TRBD2 (6 bases). The V gene lost 7 bases and the J gene lost 10 bases, with 17 bases spanning the gap. The germline V gene encodes CDR1 LNHDA and CDR2 SQIVND (reference sequence). CDR3 size: 13 residues. The DNA of the CDR3 is TGTGCCAGTAAAAGGAGGGAGCTGGACGAGCAGTTCTTC. It translates to CASKRRELDEQFF.

The V and J genes are TRBV7-3 and TRBJ1-2; no definite D call. Per the germline V gene, CDR1 is SGHTA and CDR2 is FQGTGA. V lost 0 bases, J lost 7 bases, and 9 bases lay in between. The CDR3 has 13 residues. DNA for the CDR3: TGTGCCAGCAGCTTAACCGGAGTTGGTGGCTACACCTTC. This translates into CASSLTGVGGYTF.

The chain combines TRBV7-2 with TRBJ2-2, with 8 bases that match TRBD2. The CDR3 consists of 15 residues. From germline, CDR1 is SGHTA and CDR2 FQGNSA. Trimming took 6 bases from V and 4 from J; bases not matched to a gene: 7. The CDR3 reads CASRSAGVGTGELFF. CDR3 bases: TGTGCCAGCAGGTCAGCGGGAGTGGGCACCGGGGAGCTGTTTTTT.

The chain uses TRBV4-1 and TRBJ2-6; D might be TRBD1 (5 bases). This CDR3 has 15 amino acids. The V end lost 6 bases, the J end lost 5 bases, and 14 bases lay between the germline ends. CDR1 MGHRA and CDR2 YSYEKL come from the germline V gene. In DNA form, the CDR3 reads TGCGCCAGCAGTCCGTTAGGGGCAAGGGCCAACGTCCTGACTTTC. Translating gives CASSPLGARANVLTF.

This clone was observed a single time. The rearrangement uses TRBV29-1 and TRBJ2-2; 8 bases are a match to TRBD2. Trimming took 3 bases from V and 3 from J; bases not matched to a gene: 3. Germline CDR1 is SQVTM and CDR2 is ANQGSEA. The CDR3 loop spans 14 amino acids. The CDR3 reads CSVDPSGYTGELFF. The DNA of the CDR3 is TGCAGCGTTGATCCTAGCGGGTACACCGGGGAGCTGTTTTTT.

The genes are TRBV6-5 and TRBJ2-7; maybe TRBD2 (6 bases). The V end lost 7 bases, the J end lost 0 bases, and 16 bases lay between the germline ends. This CDR3 is 15 amino acids long. Germline V gene sequence: CDR1 MNHEY, CDR2 SVGAGI. The DNA of the CDR3 is TGTGCCAGCACCCAGGGACTTCCAAGCTCCTACGAGCAGTACTTC. Translation gives CASTQGLPSSYEQYF.

This clone turned up a few times. The chain uses TRBV29-1 and TRBJ1-1; 8 bases agree with TRBD1. From germline, CDR1 is SQVTM and CDR2 ANQGSEA. This CDR3 spans 12 amino acids. The V segment lost 7 bases and the J segment 2 bases; nucleotides outside the gene matches: 3. CDR3: CSAGQVNTEAFF. The CDR3 nucleotides read TGCAGCGCGGGACAGGTCAACACTGAAGCTTTCTTT.

The chain uses TRBV7-9 and TRBJ2-5; 8 bases match TRBD1. CDR1 is SEHNR, CDR2 FQNEAQ, per germline (reference sequence). The CDR3 covers 17 residues. With 1 base clipped from V and 4 bases from J, the junction kept 11 bases outside the gene matches. CDR3 bases: TGTGCCAGCAGCTTAGTGTTTGACAGGGGTGGGCCAGAGACCCAGTACTTC. It is translated as CASSLVFDRGGPETQYF.

The chain joins TRBV10-3 to TRBJ2-5; 7 nucleotides align to TRBD1. The CDR3 consists of 14 residues. The junction had 2 bases not matched to a gene; V was cut back by 3 bases and J by 1 base. Looked up from germline, CDR1 is ENHRY and CDR2 is SYGVKD. CDR3 amino acids: CAISEGGFQETQYF. As DNA, the CDR3 is TGTGCCATCAGTGAAGGGGGCTTCCAAGAGACCCAGTACTTC.

The rearrangement joins TRBV30 to TRBJ2-5, with 7 bases fitting TRBD1. There are 14 residues in the CDR3. Per the germline V gene, CDR1 is GTSNPN and CDR2 is SVGIG (reference sequence). V lost 3 bases, J lost 5 bases, and 9 bases stayed unmatched. CDR3: CAWRAGTDWETQYF. CDR3 bases: TGTGCCTGGAGGGCCGGGACAGACTGGGAGACCCAGTACTTC.

The rearrangement links TRBV11-2 to TRBJ1-5; tentatively, D is TRBD1 (6 bases). The CDR3 spans 16 residues. With 0 bases removed from V and 6 bases from J, the gap between germline ends came to 15 bases. Germline loops: CDR1 SGHAT, CDR2 FQNNGV. The CDR3 DNA reads as TGTGCCAGCAGCTTAGATGGGGAACAGGGAGTTCAGCCCCAGCATTTT. It translates to CASSLDGEQGVQPQHF.

The chain employs TRBV7-8 and TRBJ1-1; TRBD1 might be the D (6 bases). This CDR3 has 12 residues. Germline V CDR1 and CDR2: SGHVS, FQNEAQ. The CDR3 reads CAAGAWNTEAFF. The CDR3 DNA sequence: TGTGCTGCGGGGGCATGGAACACTGAAGCTTTCTTT.

V usage is TRBV29-1 and J usage is TRBJ2-2, with 10 nucleotides matching TRBD1. The junction had 4 bases not matched to a gene; V was cut back by 7 bases and J by 2 bases. This CDR3 region has 14 residues. Germline-derived CDR1 and CDR2 are SQVTM and ANQGSEA. This CDR3 reads CSARDRGNTGELFF. As DNA, the CDR3 is TGCAGCGCACGGGACAGGGGAAACACCGGGGAGCTGTTTTTT.

The V gene is TRBV2, the J gene TRBJ2-7; 9 bases fit TRBD1. Germline V gives CDR1 SNHLY, CDR2 FYNNEI. This CDR3 has 15 residues. J was trimmed by 0 bases and V by 10 bases; bases with no gene match: 10. In DNA form, the CDR3 reads TGTGCCACCTTGGGGGGGACAGGGAACTCCTACGAGCAGTACTTC. Translating it yields CATLGGTGNSYEQYF.

In this sample, this clone turned up once. The chain uses TRBV15 and TRBJ2-7, with 7 bases lining up with TRBD2. The germline V gene has CDR1 LNHNV and CDR2 YYDKDF (reference sequence). J gave up 5 bases and V 3 bases, and 7 bases lay outside the gene matches. This CDR3 has 14 residues. The CDR3 region has the DNA TGTGCCACCAGCAGTGCGGGAGCGGCGGACGAGCAGTACTTC. This encodes CATSSAGAADEQYF.

The V call is TRBV7-3, the J call TRBJ2-2; D gene unclear. This CDR3 contains 14 residues. With 1 base removed from V and 2 bases from J, the gap between germline ends came to 5 bases. Germline V CDR1 and CDR2: SGHTA, FQGTGA. CDR3: CASSLRVNTGELFF. The CDR3 coding sequence is TGTGCCAGCAGCTTAAGAGTAAACACCGGGGAGCTGTTTTTT.

The V gene is TRBV7-8, the J gene TRBJ2-7; TRBD1 is a possible D gene (5 bases). Germline V lookup: CDR1 SGHVS, CDR2 FQNEAQ. V was pared by 2 bases and J by 4 bases, with 15 bases between. There are 15 residues in the CDR3. The CDR3 nucleotides read TGTGCCAGCAGCTTATCAGGGTTCCAGCTTTACGAGCAGTACTTC. It translates to CASSLSGFQLYEQYF.

The chain carries TRBV28 and TRBJ2-7; no clear D. This CDR3 region has 14 residues. V lost 2 bases to trimming and J lost 4 bases, with 12 bases between them. The V gene's germline CDR1 is MDHEN and CDR2 SYDVKM. This CDR3 is CASSLASQWYEQYF. The DNA of the CDR3 is TGTGCCAGCAGTTTAGCTAGTCAGTGGTACGAGCAGTACTTC. Looking up the rest from reference TRBV28 and TRBJ2-7 gives the full variable domain: DVKVTQSSRYLVKRTGEKVFLECVQDMDHENMFWYRQDPGLGLRLIYFSYDVKMKEKGDIPEGYSVSREKKERFSLILESASTNQTSMYLCASSLASQWYEQYFGPGTRLTVT.

There are a few counts of this clone. The chain recombines TRBV19 with TRBJ2-3; 14 positions agree with TRBD2. CDR1 and CDR2 from the germline V gene are LNHDA and SQIVND (reference sequence). The J segment lost 0 bases and the V segment lost 5 bases, leaving 10 bases of the junction unmatched. This CDR3 contains 19 residues. The CDR3 loop is CASSRRGTSGSSSTDTQYF. CDR3 DNA sequence: TGTGCCAGTAGTCGGAGGGGGACTAGCGGGAGTTCTAGCACAGATACGCAGTATTTT.

The chain combines TRBV4-3 with TRBJ1-4, with D perhaps matching TRBD1 (5 bases). The CDR3 runs to 16 residues. Trimming shortened V by 1 base and J by 7 bases, and 16 bases separated the two germline ends. Per germline, CDR1 LGHNA and CDR2 YSLEER. CDR3 sequence: CASSQGWGREAEKLFF. The DNA for the CDR3 is TGCGCCAGCAGCCAAGGTTGGGGCAGGGAAGCTGAAAAACTGTTTTTT.